The 9 T cell receptor beta chains below come from one sample, sequenced in a study of T cell changes during pregnancy in multiple sclerosis. Repertoires were generated with immunoSEQ multiplex PCR, while TCRdb's copy carries only in-frame clones and drops some. Of about 40,000 clones detected, roughly 89% appear once; the ten largest clones hold 1% to 1.5%. Source: CD4+ T cells from peripheral blood mononuclear cells, taken in the first trimester of pregnancy. The receptors stem from a female donor with multiple sclerosis, enrolled in a pregnancy study.

This rearrangement joins TRBV5-1 to TRBJ2-1, with 7 bases fitting TRBD2. J was trimmed by 7 bases and V by 4 bases; bases with no gene match: 11. There are 15 residues in the CDR3. Germline V gives CDR1 SGHRS, CDR2 YFSETQ. CDR3 DNA: TGCGCCAGCAGCCCCGGGGTGGGCGGGAGTAATGAGCAGTTCTTC. This encodes CASSPGVGGSNEQFF.

CDR3 DNA sequence: TGTGCCAGCAGCGTAAGCCCCGTCAATCAAGAGACCCAGTACTTC. Its translation is CASSVSPVNQETQYF. The chain links TRBV9 to TRBJ2-5, with D unresolved. V lost 1 base and J 2 bases, leaving 12 bases between the germline ends. Germline V gene data show CDR1 as SGDLS and CDR2 as YYNGEE. The CDR3 totals 15 residues.

This sequence joins TRBV5-4 and TRBJ2-3; D gene unclear. The CDR3 has 16 residues. V was trimmed by 0 bases and J by 2 bases, leaving 13 bases between them. Germline CDR1 and CDR2: SGHNT and YYREEE (reference sequence). As DNA, the CDR3 is TGTGCCAGCAGCTTGGATATGCGTGTCTCCACAGATACGCAGTATTTT. It translates to CASSLDMRVSTDTQYF.

The chain couples TRBV18 to TRBJ1-2; TRBD1 matches at 8 bases. The germline V gene has CDR1 KGHSH and CDR2 LQKENI. V dropped 6 bases and J dropped 4; count of bases not matched to a gene: 10. There are 15 residues in the CDR3. CDR3 protein: CASSQLQGARYGYTF. CDR3 bases: TGTGCCAGCTCGCAACTCCAGGGGGCGCGCTATGGCTACACCTTC.

The chain has TRBV5-1 and TRBJ2-7; unclear D gene. The germline V gene has CDR1 SGHRS and CDR2 YFSETQ. This CDR3 is 15 amino acids long. Trimming took 0 bases from V and 2 from J, leaving 12 bases between them. CDR3 sequence (DNA): TGCGCCAGCAGCTTGGCCGCGTCCTCCGCCTACGAGCAGTACTTC. It is translated as CASSLAASSAYEQYF.

This chain joins TRBV19 and TRBJ2-7; TRBD2 might be the D (5 bases). The CDR3 runs 12 residues. Germline V gene data show CDR1 as LNHDA and CDR2 as SQIVND (reference sequence). Between the trimmed V and J ends, which lost 6 bases and 3 bases, there was a span of 9 bases. CDR3 nucleotides: TGTGCCAGTAGCCCTGGACTCTACGAGCAGTACTTC. This translates into CASSPGLYEQYF.

This clone has just one count. The rearrangement uses TRBV6-6 and TRBJ1-2, with D hard to call. Per germline, CDR1 MNHNY and CDR2 SVGAGI (reference sequence). V gave up 4 bases and J gave up 7 bases, with 16 bases separating them. The CDR3 consists of 14 residues. As DNA, the CDR3 is TGTGCCAGCAGTTCCGCCGGAGGGCTGGCTGGCTACACCTTC. Translation gives CASSSAGGLAGYTF.

This chain joins TRBV10-2 and TRBJ2-2; 8 nucleotides align to TRBD2. This CDR3 spans 15 amino acids. Unmatched junction bases numbered 2, after V lost 4 bases and J lost 1 base. From germline, CDR1 is WSHSY and CDR2 SAAADI. CDR3 loop: CASSVTSGNTGELFF. In nucleotides, the CDR3 is TGCGCCAGCAGTGTTACTAGCGGGAACACCGGGGAGCTGTTTTTT.

This sequence joins TRBV10-3 and TRBJ2-5; a weak D match, TRBD2 (6 bases). The germline V gene encodes CDR1 ENHRY and CDR2 SYGVKD. The CDR3 extends over 16 amino acids. V dropped 6 bases and J dropped 4 bases, with 21 bases sitting between them. The CDR3 region has the DNA TGTGCCATCAGGTCTTCGAGCCCTGAGGGAGGAGAGACCCAGTACTTC. This sequence encodes CAIRSSSPEGGETQYF.